The T cell receptor (beta chain) under discussion was sequenced for a study of CD8 T cells in Susac syndrome. Study summary: When their blood was taken, patients with Susac syndrome were therapy-naive, taking corticosteroids, or taking intravenous immunoglobulin alone.

The authors negatively isolated CD8+ and CD4+ T cells and FACS-enriched TEMRA cells. Roughly 0.45 to 1 ug RNA was reverse transcribed with random hexamers. TCRdb recomputed calls from the immunoSEQ multiplex PCR reads with MiXCR, one row per CDR3 protein. This sample has 200,000 to 250,000 distinct CDR3 sequences, with about 95% found just once. The CDR3 consists of 13 residues. The germline V gene has CDR1 DFQATT and CDR2 SNEGSKA (reference sequence). Trimming took 5 bases from V and 4 from J; bases not matched to a gene: 3. The origin of this receptor is a human donor with Susac syndrome. The material sequenced was CD4+ T cells from PBMCs. The V call is TRBV20-1, the J call TRBJ2-3; TRBD2 aligns across 10 bases. Written as DNA, the CDR3 is TGCAGTGCTTACCTAGCGGGAGCAGATACGCAGTATTTT. It codes for CSAYLAGADTQYF.